These 19 T cell receptor beta chains came from one sample sequenced in a study of T-cell reconstitution after alpha-beta-depleted transplantation in children. TCRbeta library construction was performed incorporating unique molecular identifiers. TCRdb re-analysed the PCR reads in MiXCR, keeping a single row per CDR3 protein. The sample shows around 240,000 distinct CDR3 sequences, 9.7% of them seen only once. The sequencing used PBMCs from the stem cell graft donor, collected from the stem cell graft. The receptors here all came from a human donor who donated a stem cell graft to a child with SCID.

V and J are TRBV4-3 and TRBJ2-1; 7 nucleotides match TRBD2. The J segment lost 2 bases and the V segment lost 4 bases, leaving 8 bases of the junction unmatched. The CDR3 loop spans 16 amino acids. CDR1 and CDR2 from the germline V gene are LGHNA and YSLEER. The CDR3 region is CASSPEGRGTYNEQFF. The CDR3 nucleotides are TGCGCCAGCAGCCCGGAAGGGCGGGGGACCTACAATGAGCAGTTCTTC.

Many counts were recorded for this clonotype. The gene calls are TRBV7-2 and TRBJ1-6; a possible D gene is TRBD1 (5 bases). The V gene lost 5 bases and the J gene lost 6 bases, with 17 bases spanning the gap. Germline lookup yields CDR1 SGHTA and CDR2 FQGNSA. CDR3 length: 16 residues. CDR3 loop: CASSADSGRTNSPLHF. CDR3 coding DNA: TGTGCCAGCAGCGCAGACTCGGGACGGACTAATTCACCCCTCCACTTT.

Details on this clonotype: A much larger clone differs from this one at a single base, so this may be a read error. The chain combines TRBV28 with TRBJ1-2; 7 nucleotides agree with TRBD1. CDR1 is MDHEN and CDR2 is SYDVKM in the germline V gene. The CDR3 extends over 14 amino acids. The chain's CDR3 is CASSLLGQVYGDTF. The CDR3 DNA sequence: TGTGCCAGCAGTTTACTTGGACAGGTTTATGGCGACACCTTC.

This clonotype has a count of ten or more. V is TRBV5-1 and J is TRBJ1-4; 9 nucleotides agree with TRBD1. CDR1 and CDR2 (germline): SGHRS, YFSETQ. The length of the CDR3 is 16 residues. V shed 4 bases, J shed 4 bases, and the junction held 8 bases outside the gene matches. For the CDR3, the DNA is TGCGCCAGCAGCCCAGGGGACAGGGCGAATAATGAAAAACTGTTTTTT. Its translation: CASSPGDRANNEKLFF.

Remarks on this clonotype: A read error may explain this, as a much larger clone is one base away. The CDR3 does not end in the conserved phenylalanine or tryptophan, so this is likely a read error. The gene calls are TRBV5-1 and TRBJ2-2; TRBD2 matches at 14 bases. Trimming removed 7 bases from V and 6 bases from J; junction bases left unmatched: 5. The CDR3 is 15 residues long. In germline, CDR1 is SGHRS, CDR2 YFSETQ. The CDR3 is CASASGLAGAGELFS. The CDR3 nucleotides are TGCGCCAGCGCTTCGGGACTAGCGGGGGCCGGGGAGCTGTTTTCT.

This clonotype was observed at least ten times. The chain is built from TRBV6-5 and TRBJ1-1; 9 nucleotides agree with TRBD1. This CDR3 comprises 17 residues. The ends lost 4 bases at V and 5 bases at J; junction bases unmatched: 14. The germline gives CDR1 MNHEY, CDR2 SVGAGI. CDR3 bases: TGTGCCAGCAGTTCGTCCCGGGACAGGGACTTATTGACTGAAGCTTTCTTT. Its translation is CASSSSRDRDLLTEAFF.

The table lists this clonotype with many counts. This sequence joins TRBV7-9 and TRBJ2-1; 8 bases are shared with TRBD1. J lost 4 bases, V lost 5 bases, and 4 bases had no gene match. The CDR3 is made up of 14 amino acids. The V gene's germline CDR1 is SEHNR and CDR2 FQNEAQ (reference sequence). CDR3 residues: CASSRQGPYNEQFF. Here the CDR3 DNA reads TGTGCCAGCAGCCGACAGGGGCCATACAATGAGCAGTTCTTC.

This clonotype has a count of ten or more. V and J are TRBV7-2 and TRBJ2-1, with 8 bases aligning to TRBD2. The length of the CDR3 is 16 residues. Germline CDR1 and CDR2: SGHTA and FQGNSA. Trimming removed 2 bases from V and 2 bases from J; junction bases left unmatched: 5. The CDR3 protein is CASSLWAGGAYNEQFF. In DNA form, the CDR3 reads TGTGCCAGCAGCTTATGGGCCGGGGGGGCCTACAATGAGCAGTTCTTC. The variable domain in full, with the rest retrieved from reference TRBV7-2 and TRBJ2-1, is GAGVSQSPSNKVTEKGKDVELRCDPISGHTALYWYRQSLGQGLEFLIYFQGNSAPDKSGLPSDRFSAERTGGSVSTLTIQRTQQEDSAVYLCASSLWAGGAYNEQFFGPGTRLTVL.

This clonotype has a count of ten or more. The CDR3 sequence: CASTLNRAGDEQYF. The CDR3 nucleotides are TGTGCCAGCACCCTAAACAGGGCAGGGGACGAGCAGTACTTC. The V and J genes are TRBV6-1 and TRBJ2-7; TRBD1 is a possible D gene (6 bases). Germline lookup yields CDR1 MNHNS and CDR2 SASEGT. The CDR3 length is 14 residues. Trimming shortened V by 7 bases and J by 5 bases, and 18 bases separated the two germline ends.

Many counts were recorded for this clonotype. V usage is TRBV4-1 and J usage is TRBJ2-3; D unresolved. The CDR3 runs to 13 residues. V gave up 4 bases and J gave up 6 bases, with 11 bases separating them. Germline V gene lookup returns CDR1 MGHRA and CDR2 YSYEKL. CDR3 residues: CASSRGRVDTQYF. For the CDR3, the DNA is TGCGCCAGCAGCCGGGGTCGGGTGGATACGCAGTATTTT.

About this clonotype itself: This may be a read error: a much more frequent sequence differs by one nucleotide. The V call is TRBV20-1, the J call TRBJ2-3; 16 nucleotides agree with TRBD2. The length of the CDR3 is 19 residues. The germline CDR1 and CDR2 sequences are DFQATT and SNEGSKA (reference sequence). Here the CDR3 reads CSATPGLAGGRFSTDAQYF. The CDR3, as DNA: TGCAGTGCTACGCCGGGACTAGCGGGGGGGCGGTTTAGCACAGATGCGCAGTATTTT.

This clonotype was seen a few times. V gene TRBV5-1 combines with J gene TRBJ1-1, with a weak D call TRBD1 (5 bases). The CDR3 spans 17 residues. Germline values: CDR1 SGHRS, CDR2 YFSETQ. V lost 0 bases, J lost 3 bases, and 18 bases lay in between. CDR3 in amino acids: CASSLGGGGIRDTEAFF. The CDR3, as DNA: TGCGCCAGCAGCTTGGGCGGGGGTGGGATTCGGGACACTGAAGCTTTCTTT.

V usage is TRBV20-1 and J usage is TRBJ2-5; 9 nucleotides align to TRBD2. The CDR3 loop spans 14 amino acids. V lost 2 bases and J lost 5; bases outside the gene matches: 6. Germline CDR1 and CDR2: DFQATT and SNEGSKA (reference sequence). The CDR3: CSARMAGGRETQYF. In DNA, the CDR3 is TGCAGTGCTAGAATGGCGGGGGGGCGGGAGACCCAGTACTTC.

In its sample, this clonotype was seen a few times. The chain couples TRBV7-9 to TRBJ1-5, with 8 bases fitting TRBD1. The V gene end was trimmed by 5 bases and the J gene end by 0 bases; junction bases not matched to a gene: 9. The germline gives CDR1 SEHNR, CDR2 FQNEAQ (reference sequence). This CDR3 is built from 17 residues. The CDR3: CASSRGQEGDSNQPQHF. CDR3 in DNA: TGTGCCAGCAGCCGGGGACAGGAGGGGGATAGCAATCAGCCCCAGCATTTT.

This clonotype showed up many times. The chain employs TRBV4-1 and TRBJ1-2; TRBD1 might be the D (5 bases). The ends were cut back, 3 bases at V and 3 bases at J, with 11 bases in the middle. Germline assignment: CDR1 MGHRA and CDR2 YSYEKL. This CDR3 contains 14 residues. The CDR3 nucleotides are TGCGCCAGCAGCCACCGGGACCGCGACTATGGCTACACCTTC. Translated, it gives CASSHRDRDYGYTF.

This clonotype was observed many times. This chain uses TRBV15 with TRBJ2-3, with 9 bases that match TRBD2. J lost 0 bases, V lost 4 bases, and 5 bases had no gene match. Germline V lookup: CDR1 LNHNV, CDR2 YYDKDF (reference sequence). The CDR3 extends over 16 amino acids. The CDR3 nucleotides read TGTGCCACCAGCACCAGACTAGCGGCTAGCACAGATACGCAGTATTTT. It specifies CATSTRLAASTDTQYF.

The chain has TRBV5-1 and TRBJ2-5; D ambiguous. The CDR3 contains 14 residues. Trimming left V 0 bases short and J 9 bases short, with 15 bases between. The V gene's germline CDR1 is SGHRS and CDR2 YFSETQ. The chain's CDR3 is CASSLEAGPKAQYF. The CDR3, as DNA: TGCGCCAGCAGCTTGGAGGCAGGCCCTAAGGCCCAGTACTTC.

Ten or more counts support this clonotype. The chain has TRBV7-2 and TRBJ1-5; D ambiguous. Germline-derived CDR1 and CDR2 are SGHTA and FQGNSA. Trimming stripped 4 bases from V and 3 bases from J, with 13 bases between. The CDR3 length is 15 residues. The CDR3 nucleotides read TGTGCCAGCAGCTCACTCGGCGGGTTCAATCAGCCCCAGCATTTT. Its protein product is CASSSLGGFNQPQHF.

In its sample, this clonotype was seen many times. For the CDR3, the DNA is TGTGCCAGCAGCGGAGGGACGAACGAGCAGTACTTC. Encoded protein: CASSGGTNEQYF. The J gene is TRBJ2-7, the V gene TRBV9; either TRBD1 or TRBD2 may fit D (5 bases each). V lost 3 bases and J 5 bases, leaving 9 bases between the germline ends. CDR3 length equals 12 residues. The germline gives CDR1 SGDLS, CDR2 YYNGEE.